This note documents a single T cell receptor beta chain sequence. Its antigen is not known. This entry belongs to a study of T cell repertoires in cytomegalovirus infection. Background on the study: CMV infection and matching HLA type were both indicated by public TCR beta signatures.

Study-wide results and caveats: Ex vivo, HLA-C-restricted CMV-specific TCR beta clonotypes prevailed over the rest of the response.

Germline lookup yields CDR1 MNHNS and CDR2 SASEGT. The ends were cut back, 7 bases at V and 2 bases at J, with 9 bases in the middle. The CDR3 totals 12 residues. TCRdb analysed the reads with MiXCR anew, one entry per CDR3 protein. The sample holds hundreds of thousands of distinct CDR3 sequences, 31% seen once. The source material was PBMCs. This receptor was identified in a human donor in good health (CMV status not recorded). Some clones in this sample may be carry-over from other donors' samples. The chain employs TRBV6-1 and TRBJ2-7; unclear D gene. The CDR3 protein is CASTSRPYEQYF. The CDR3 region has the DNA TGTGCCAGCACCTCTCGCCCCTACGAGCAGTACTTC.